This section outlines one T cell receptor beta chain sequence together with its context. What it binds is not known. With 4 bases clipped from V and 10 bases from J, the junction kept 14 bases outside the gene matches. The CDR3 runs to 16 residues. The germline gives CDR1 LGHNA, CDR2 YNFKEQ. This sample was taken from a study of cytomegalovirus exposure and HLA in healthy donors. General study points: An observed cluster of highly shared sequence variants was recorded as a likely sequencing artifact. Later, an analysis found that common viral pathogens appeared to be linked with several of the most significant clusters. Looking again later, the authors saw that most CMV-associated TCR beta chains seemed HLA-restricted.

PCR employed 60 Vbeta and 13 Jbeta primers. Only in-frame clones appear in the TCRdb table, and some are missing; sequencing was by immunoSEQ multiplex PCR. Here the sample spans under 70,000 clones, 70% being singletons. V gene TRBV4-2 combines with J gene TRBJ2-1, with 9 nucleotides matching TRBD1. The clonotype originates from a woman in her sixties in good health and CMV-seropositive. Sequencing was done on a sample of PBMCs. In DNA, the CDR3 is TGTGCCAGCAGCCCTATAATTGGGACAGGGTCGGGCGAGCAGTTCTTC. Its translation is CASSPIIGTGSGEQFF.